This is a list of T cell receptor beta chains from one sample in a study of prognosis after radiotherapy for stage I lung cancer. In TCRdb, the multiplex PCR reads were re-called with MiXCR into one record per CDR3 protein. The table has tens of thousands of distinct CDR3 sequences, around 29% seen once. The sample was PBMCs, taken before or after stereotactic body radiation therapy (not recorded which). The origin of the receptors is a donor older than 45 with non-small cell lung cancer. Each CDR3 is given with its conserved first and last residue. The D gene is left open where the match is weak. Not all rows give a size; the values are once, few, many and, for expanded clones, a class.

D gene | J gene | clone size | V gene | CDR3 protein | CDR3 DNA
NA | TRBJ2-3 | medium-sized | TRBV6-1 | CASNRAATTDTQYF | TGTGCCAGCAATAGGGCGGCTACCACAGATACGCAGTATTTT
NA | TRBJ1-2 | NA | TRBV28 | CASSFPGERKEYTF | TGTGCCAGCAGTTTCCCAGGGGAAAGGAAGGAATACACCTTC
TRBD2 | TRBJ2-3 | many | TRBV19 | CASSRGGVESTDTQYF | TGTGCCAGTAGTAGGGGAGGGGTCGAAAGCACAGATACGCAGTATTTT
NA | TRBJ2-2 | many | TRBV15 | CATSRGGLAGELFF | TGTGCCACCAGCAGAGGGGGCTTGGCCGGGGAGCTGTTTTTT
NA | TRBJ1-3 | many | TRBV4-1 | CASGQGGAPGISGNTIYF | TGCGCCAGCGGCCAAGGCGGGGCCCCGGGAATCTCTGGAAACACCATATATTTT
NA | TRBJ2-2 | NA | TRBV7-2 | CASSTLGGAGTGEMFF | TGTGCCAGCAGCACCCTGGGCGGGGCGGGAACCGGGGAGATGTTTTTT
TRBD2 | TRBJ2-1 | NA | TRBV20-1 | CSASRGLAGYEQFF | TGCAGTGCTAGCCGCGGACTAGCTGGGTATGAGCAGTTCTTC
NA | TRBJ2-1 | many | TRBV19 | CASSNPTGREQFF | TGTGCCAGTAGTAACCCGACAGGCCGCGAGCAGTTCTTC
NA | TRBJ1-1 | many | TRBV28 | CASGRGTEAFF | TGTGCCAGCGGCCGGGGCACTGAAGCTTTCTTT
TRBD1 | TRBJ1-2 | many | TRBV6-1 | CASSEGTGGVIYGYTF | TGTGCCAGCAGTGAAGGTACAGGGGGCGTTATCTATGGCTACACCTTC
NA | TRBJ2-3 | NA | TRBV20-1 | CSAREPPLYPTQYF | TGCAGTGCTAGAGAACCCCCGCTTTATCCTACGCAGTATTTT
TRBD2 | TRBJ2-5 | many | TRBV9 | CASSVGTSGGLSVETQYF | TGTGCCAGCAGCGTCGGGACTAGCGGGGGCCTCTCGGTTGAGACCCAGTACTTC
TRBD2 | TRBJ2-5 | many | TRBV11-2 | CASSPTPRTGRAAKTQYF | TGTGCCAGCAGCCCCACCCCGAGAACCGGGAGGGCCGCGAAGACCCAGTACTTC
NA | TRBJ2-1 | once | TRBV14 | CVSSQLVISSYNEQFF | TGTGTCAGCAGCCAATTGGTGATCAGCTCCTACAATGAGCAGTTCTTC
TRBD1 | TRBJ1-5 | many | TRBV6-1 | CASTRTGLSNQPQHF | TGTGCCAGCACCAGGACAGGGCTTAGCAATCAGCCCCAGCATTTT
TRBD1 | TRBJ2-2 | NA | TRBV20-1 | CSARPETGGNTGELFF | TGCAGTGCTAGACCCGAGACAGGGGGCAACACCGGGGAGCTGTTTTTT
TRBD1 | TRBJ1-1 | few | TRBV30 | CAWSVAGGVSEAFF | TGTGCCTGGAGTGTAGCAGGGGGCGTAAGTGAAGCTTTCTTT
TRBD1 | TRBJ2-4 | many | TRBV5-6 | CASSGTPGQGYYIQYF | TGTGCCAGCAGCGGAACTCCGGGACAGGGGTACTACATTCAGTACTTC
NA | TRBJ2-6 | many | TRBV11-2 | CASSLSTGRGAMGANVLTF | TGTGCCAGCAGCTTATCCACAGGGCGGGGAGCTATGGGGGCCAACGTCCTGACTTTC
NA | TRBJ1-6 | many | TRBV19 | CASSKSGTDHNSPLHF | TGTGCCAGTAGTAAATCGGGGACGGATCATAATTCACCCCTCCACTTT
NA | TRBJ1-6 | many | TRBV3-1 | CASSQGALGRAPLHF | TGTGCCAGCAGCCAAGGGGCCTTGGGGAGGGCACCCCTCCACTTT
TRBD1 | TRBJ1-1 | few | TRBV29-1 | CSVDSGGMNTEAFF | TGCAGCGTTGACTCAGGGGGCATGAACACTGAAGCTTTCTTT
NA | TRBJ1-1 | NA | TRBV13 | CASRGLGENTEAFF | TGTGCTAGCAGGGGTTTAGGGGAGAACACTGAAGCTTTCTTT
TRBD1 | TRBJ1-6 | NA | TRBV5-4 | CASSLGGQAYSPLHF | TGTGCCAGCAGCTTGGGGGGACAGGCATATTCACCCCTCCACTTT
TRBD1 | TRBJ1-4 | many | TRBV7-9 | CASSSGQARYEKLFF | TGTGCCAGCAGCTCAGGACAGGCCCGGTATGAAAAACTGTTTTTT
TRBD1 | TRBJ2-3 | once | TRBV5-1 | CASSIGQAGKDTQYF | TGCGCCAGCAGCATAGGACAGGCGGGTAAAGATACGCAGTATTTT
NA | TRBJ2-2 | many | TRBV6-1 | CASRGWVSGELFF | TGTGCCAGCAGAGGGTGGGTTTCCGGGGAGCTGTTTTTT
NA | TRBJ1-3 | NA | TRBV20-1 | CSARFRGAGNTIYF | TGCAGTGCTAGATTCAGGGGTGCTGGAAACACCATATATTTT
TRBD2 | TRBJ2-1 | medium-sized | TRBV6-8 | CASSPSSGREAYNEQFF | TGTGCCAGCAGTCCCTCCAGCGGGAGGGAGGCCTACAATGAGCAGTTCTTC
NA | TRBJ2-3 | NA | TRBV7-8 | CAGIPHTDTQYF | TGTGCCGGCATCCCCCACACAGATACGCAGTATTTT
TRBD2 | TRBJ2-3 | many | TRBV9 | CASSFSGTSPLTDTQYF | TGTGCCAGCAGCTTCTCCGGGACTAGCCCCCTCACAGATACGCAGTATTTT
NA | TRBJ1-1 | many | TRBV5-4 | CASSLFPTEAFF | TGTGCCAGCAGCCTATTCCCCACTGAAGCTTTCTTT
TRBD1 | TRBJ1-2 | medium-sized | TRBV12-3/TRBV12-4 | CASSLTGPAVYGYTF | TGTGCCAGCAGTTTGACAGGGCCGGCGGTCTATGGCTACACCTTC
NA | TRBJ2-7 | many | TRBV27 | CASTIRGPLYEQYF | TGTGCCAGCACCATCCGAGGGCCCCTCTACGAGCAGTACTTC
NA | TRBJ1-6 | NA | TRBV28 | CASNSVVLLSPLHF | TGTGCCAGCAATTCCGTGGTATTGCTATCACCCCTCCACTTT
TRBD2 | TRBJ2-3 | many | TRBV4-1 | CASSPGLAGGPATDTQYF | TGCGCCAGCAGCCCCGGACTAGCGGGGGGCCCGGCCACAGATACGCAGTATTTT
NA | TRBJ1-5 | NA | TRBV28 | CASRTRLQPQHF | TGTGCCAGCAGGACGAGACTACAGCCCCAGCATTTC
TRBD2 | TRBJ2-5 | many | TRBV6-1 | CASTRTSGGFEETQYF | TGTGCCAGCACCAGGACTAGCGGGGGTTTTGAAGAGACCCAGTACTTC
NA | TRBJ1-6 | many | TRBV12-3/TRBV12-4 | CASSSGTPYNSPLHF | TGTGCCAGCAGCTCCGGGACACCGTATAATTCACCCCTCCACTTT
TRBD1 | TRBJ2-7 | medium-sized | TRBV5-1 | CASSLTGVRNEQYF | TGCGCCAGCAGCTTGACAGGGGTAAGGAACGAGCAGTACTTC
TRBD2 | TRBJ2-3 | many | TRBV6-1 | CASSAGGGTDTQYF | TGTGCCAGCAGTGCCGGGGGGGGAACAGATACGCAGTATTTT
NA | TRBJ2-2 | many | TRBV7-9 | CASSLTLGQTSTGELFF | TGTGCCAGCAGCTTAACATTGGGGCAGACGTCGACCGGGGAGCTGTTTTTT
NA | TRBJ2-3 | many | TRBV19 | CASSIVRPGVTDTQYF | TGTGCCAGTAGTATAGTCCGCCCGGGGGTCACAGATACGCAGTATTTT
NA | TRBJ2-5 | NA | TRBV7-2 | CASSLVGDQETQYF | TGTGCCAGCAGCTTAGTCGGGGACCAAGAGACCCAGTACTTC
NA | TRBJ2-7 | NA | TRBV7-6 | CASSLGATGSYEQYF | TGTGCCAGCAGTCTTGGCGCAACGGGCTCCTACGAGCAGTACTTC
NA | TRBJ2-5 | many | TRBV13 | CASSLGRVQETQYF | TGTGCCAGCAGCTTGGGTAGAGTCCAAGAGACCCAGTACTTC
NA | TRBJ2-3 | many | TRBV27 | CASSAPGLGEYTQYF | TGTGCCAGCAGTGCTCCGGGACTGGGAGAATATACGCAGTATTTT
NA | TRBJ1-2 | many | TRBV6-1 | CASDLTANYGYTF | TGTGCCAGCGATCTTACCGCTAACTATGGCTACACCTTC
NA | TRBJ1-5 | NA | TRBV4-1 | CASGRPGNGNQPQHF | TGCGCCAGCGGCCGACCGGGAAACGGTAACCAGCCCCAGCATTTT
TRBD1 | TRBJ2-7 | many | TRBV5-1 | CASSSRGPATGGHEQYF | TGCGCCAGCAGCTCCCGCGGCCCTGCAACAGGGGGGCACGAGCAGTACTTC
TRBD2 | TRBJ2-3 | medium-sized | TRBV7-2 | CASSRTSGGENTQYF | TGTGCCAGCAGCAGGACTAGCGGGGGGGAAAATACGCAGTATTTT
TRBD2 | TRBJ2-1 | many | TRBV5-4 | CASSLASGGASEQFF | TGTGCCAGCAGCTTGGCTAGCGGGGGGGCCAGTGAGCAGTTCTTC